Listed below are T cell receptor beta chains from one sample, sequenced in a study of OX40 agonist ivuxolimab in advanced cancers. Profiling relied on immunoSEQ multiplex PCR, and the TCRdb table lists in-frame clones only, not all of them. Of around 93,000 clones listed, about 83% are singletons. The material was CD4+ or CD8+ T cells sorted from blood, obtained in a trial of the OX40 agonist ivuxolimab. The receptors stem from an adult with an advanced solid tumor such as melanoma, head and neck, liver or kidney cancer. Both conserved end residues are part of each CDR3. The order of the fields is V gene, D gene, J gene, clone size, CDR3 protein, CDR3 DNA. The D gene is left open where the match is weak. Not all rows give a size; the values are once, few, many and, for expanded clones, a class.

TRBV19,.,TRBJ2-5,.,CASSELGTQYF,TGTGCCAGTAGTGAATTAGGAACCCAGTACTTC
TRBV7-9,TRBD1,TRBJ1-1,.,CASSQTPGQGTFF,TGTGCCAGCAGCCAAACACCGGGACAGGGGACTTTCTTT
TRBV9,.,TRBJ2-3,.,CASSVGASPDTQYF,TGTGCCAGCAGCGTAGGAGCTAGCCCAGATACGCAGTATTTT
TRBV7-3,TRBD2,TRBJ2-1,.,CASSTTSRNEQFF,TGTGCCAGCAGCACGACTAGCCGCAATGAGCAGTTCTTC
TRBV2,.,TRBJ1-3,.,CASDLAPGGNTIYF,TGTGCCAGCGATTTGGCACCGGGGGGAAACACCATATATTTT
TRBV7-3,TRBD2,TRBJ2-1,.,CASREWDLTSGGHNEQFF,TGTGCCAGCAGGGAATGGGACCTTACTAGCGGGGGGCACAATGAGCAGTTCTTC
TRBV4-1,.,TRBJ2-7,.,CASSQLSGFTSEQYF,TGCGCCAGCAGCCAGCTATCAGGTTTTACAAGTGAGCAGTACTTC
TRBV6-6,.,TRBJ1-6,.,CASSYSPGVSPLHF,TGTGCCAGCAGTTACTCCCCGGGGGTTTCACCCCTCCACTTT
TRBV19,TRBD1,TRBJ1-4,.,CASSKPGQKEKLFF,TGTGCCAGTAGTAAACCGGGACAGAAGGAAAAACTGTTTTTT
TRBV30,TRBD2,TRBJ2-7,.,CAWTRASGGYEQYF,TGTGCCTGGACGCGGGCTAGCGGGGGGTACGAGCAGTACTTC
TRBV10-3,.,TRBJ2-5,.,CAISGGRETQYF,TGTGCCATCAGTGGAGGAAGAGAGACCCAGTACTTC
TRBV7-2,.,TRBJ1-5,.,CASSSDTEANQPQHF,TGTGCCAGCAGCTCTGACACAGAGGCGAATCAGCCCCAGCATTTT
TRBV5-4,.,TRBJ2-1,.,CASSLQGRNEQFF,TGTGCCAGCAGCTTACAGGGTCGGAATGAGCAGTTCTTC
TRBV11-2,.,TRBJ2-3,.,CASSITDTQYF,TGTGCCAGCAGCATTACAGATACGCAGTATTTT
TRBV6-5,.,TRBJ1-3,.,CASSSGQFSSGNTIYF,TGTGCCAGCAGTTCCGGACAGTTTAGCTCTGGAAACACCATATATTTT
TRBV2,.,TRBJ1-1,once,CASSEDNPMNTEAFF,TGTGCCAGCAGTGAGGACAACCCCATGAACACTGAAGCTTTCTTT
TRBV10-3,TRBD1,TRBJ1-2,.,CAISTGEAYGYTF,TGTGCCATCAGTACAGGGGAAGCCTATGGCTACACCTTC
TRBV7-2,.,TRBJ2-7,.,CASSLAPSSSYEQYF,TGTGCCAGCAGCTTAGCCCCGAGTAGCTCCTACGAGCAGTACTTC
TRBV5-4,.,TRBJ1-1,.,CASSLDREVDVEAFF,TGTGCCAGCAGCTTGGACAGGGAAGTGGACGTTGAAGCTTTCTTT
TRBV6-4,TRBD2,TRBJ2-3,once,CASSDSSGGADTQYF,TGTGCCAGCAGTGACTCTAGCGGGGGGGCAGATACGCAGTATTTT
TRBV29-1,.,TRBJ1-1,once,CSAKQLNTEAFF,TGCAGCGCCAAACAGTTAAACACTGAAGCTTTCTTT
TRBV9,.,TRBJ1-1,.,CASSVAGATEAFF,TGTGCCAGCAGCGTAGCAGGGGCCACTGAAGCTTTCTTT
TRBV5-4,.,TRBJ2-2,.,CASSFGGTGELFF,TGTGCCAGCAGCTTTGGGGGCACCGGGGAGCTGTTTTTT
TRBV5-1,.,TRBJ2-6,once,CASGTTGANVLTF,TGCGCCAGCGGCACTACTGGGGCCAACGTCCTGACTTTC
TRBV5-1,TRBD1,TRBJ2-7,few,CASSWGDRGYEQYF,TGCGCCAGCAGCTGGGGGGACAGGGGATACGAGCAGTACTTC
TRBV7-9,TRBD2,TRBJ2-1,.,CASSPGTINDEQFF,TGTGCCAGCAGCCCAGGGACTATCAACGATGAGCAGTTCTTC
TRBV5-4,TRBD1,TRBJ1-1,once,CASSPTGTGLVTEAFF,TGTGCCAGCAGCCCCACCGGGACAGGGTTGGTCACTGAAGCTTTCTTT
TRBV6-6,.,TRBJ2-7,few,CASSYLTAGEQYF,TGTGCCAGCAGTTACCTCACGGCGGGGGAGCAGTACTTC
TRBV5-1,TRBD1,TRBJ2-7,.,CASSFLGGTYEQYF,TGCGCCAGCAGCTTCCTAGGGGGCACCTACGAGCAGTACTTC
TRBV7-9,.,TRBJ1-6,few,CASSFLGVGANSPLHF,TGTGCCAGCAGCTTTCTTGGGGTTGGGGCTAATTCACCCCTCCACTTT
TRBV5-1,.,TRBJ1-1,.,CASSLLDNLNTEAFF,TGCGCCAGCAGCCTGCTGGACAACTTGAACACTGAAGCTTTCTTT
TRBV6-5,TRBD1,TRBJ1-5,medium-sized,CASSLGQEGQPQHF,TGTGCCAGCAGCCTGGGACAGGAGGGTCAGCCCCAGCATTTT
TRBV5-1,TRBD2,TRBJ2-3,once,CASSLAGLEADTQYF,TGCGCCAGCAGCTTGGCGGGACTAGAGGCAGATACGCAGTATTTT
TRBV6-5,TRBD1,TRBJ2-5,.,CASNTRRTGDETQYF,TGTGCCAGCAATACGAGGAGAACAGGGGACGAGACCCAGTACTTC
TRBV7-2,TRBD1,TRBJ1-3,once,CASSASRGLSGGNTIYF,TGTGCCAGCAGCGCATCCAGGGGGCTAAGCGGTGGAAACACCATATATTTT
TRBV19,.,TRBJ1-2,few,CASSRSLRAVGNYGYTF,TGTGCCAGTAGTAGGAGTTTACGGGCTGTGGGTAACTATGGCTACACCTTC
TRBV18,TRBD2,TRBJ2-2,.,CASSPGTSGTNTGELFF,TGTGCCAGCTCACCAGGGACTAGCGGAACGAACACCGGGGAGCTGTTTTTT
TRBV5-1,.,TRBJ2-3,.,CASSLESSTDTQYF,TGCGCCAGCAGTTTGGAGTCTAGCACAGATACGCAGTATTTT
TRBV5-4,TRBD2,TRBJ2-5,.,CASSSGLAGPEVVTQYF,TGTGCCAGCAGCTCAGGACTAGCGGGCCCGGAGGTTGTGACCCAGTACTTC